The source of this T cell receptor (beta chain) is a study of blood T cell repertoires in COVID-19. Study-wide background: Acute and convalescent COVID-19 samples came from the United States, Italy and Spain. PBMCs, B-cell-depleted T cells, or T cells provided the cDNA or gDNA that made up the material.

V was pared by 4 bases and J by 6 bases, with 13 bases of the junction left unmatched. Germline-derived CDR1 and CDR2 are LGHNA and YSLEER. The CDR3 runs 16 residues. Sequencing used immunoSEQ multiplex PCR; TCRdb keeps in-frame clones, though not all of them. Of about 68,000 clones in the sample, about nine tenths were seen once. The sequencing input was peripheral blood. The genes are TRBV4-3 and TRBJ2-7; 9 positions agree with TRBD1. This TCR derives from a young man with acute or convalescent COVID-19. CDR3 residues: CASSLYSDRGYGEQYF. The CDR3 nucleotides are TGCGCCAGCAGCCTGTACTCGGACAGGGGTTACGGCGAGCAGTACTTC.